This note documents a single T cell receptor beta chain sequence. Its antigen is currently unknown. V was clipped by 5 bases and J by 4 bases; unmatched bases: 8. In germline, CDR1 is SGDLS, CDR2 YYNGEE. This CDR3 contains 16 residues. Clones were read by immunoSEQ multiplex PCR, and TCRdb kept only the in-frame ones, dropping some. The data contain tens of thousands of clones, around 85% of them singletons. These data belong to a study of T cell responses to AZD1222 COVID-19 vaccine. Findings and limits, study-wide: Sampling captured repertoires only after the peak T cell response. Nearly half of spike-specific TCRs reportedly target unmutated variant regions. Donors, mostly white British, included more females; clonal diversity was possibly underestimated. Mapped onto spike, vaccine-associated CD4 TCRs spanned it and were dominant at 160-218 and 743-854.

The sequence derives from an adult in good health. Sequenced here: peripheral blood, sampled on day 0 of MenACWY control vaccination. This chain uses TRBV9 with TRBJ2-1; 11 nucleotides line up with TRBD2. This chain's CDR3 is CASRKRGLAVYNEQFF. The CDR3 DNA reads as TGTGCCAGCAGAAAGAGGGGACTAGCGGTATACAATGAGCAGTTCTTC.